Below, 29 T cell receptor beta chains from the same sample are listed, as sequenced in a study of CD8 T cells in ankylosing spondylitis. Study-wide points: It appeared that ankylosing spondylitis blood was characterized by a TCR beta motif of fewer than ten highly homologous variants.

One entry per CDR3 protein, called by TCRdb with MiXCR from the 5' RACE reads. The data show some 140,000 distinct CDR3 sequences, with about 15% seen just once and 33% held by the top ten. No antigen has been assigned to these receptors. Sequencing was carried out using blood, either unsorted or a sorted T cell fraction (not recorded which). These receptors all stem from a male donor with ankylosing spondylitis.

This clonotype has just one count. The V call is TRBV5-1, the J call TRBJ2-3; no definite D call. The germline V gene has CDR1 SGHRS and CDR2 YFSETQ. Deletions cut 0 bases from V and 6 bases from J, with 8 bases between. The CDR3 contains 13 residues. The CDR3 region has the DNA TGCGCCAGCAGCTTGGCTGACGGGGATACGCAGTATTTT. It encodes CASSLADGDTQYF. Complete variable domain (other parts from reference TRBV5-1 and TRBJ2-3): KAGVTQTPRYLIKTRGQQVTLSCSPISGHRSVSWYQQTPGQGLQFLFEYFSETQRNKGNFPGRFSGRQFSNSRSEMNVSTLELGDSALYLCASSLADGDTQYFGPGTRLTVL.

This clonotype came up once. V is TRBV9 and J is TRBJ1-4, with D possibly matching TRBD1 (6 bases). In germline, CDR1 is SGDLS, CDR2 YYNGEE. Trimming removed 3 bases from V and 4 bases from J, with 13 bases in between. This CDR3 contains 15 residues. In nucleotides, the CDR3 is TGTGCCAGCAGCGCACTACAGGGCGATAATGAAAAACTGTTTTTT. Encoded protein: CASSALQGDNEKLFF.

V and J are TRBV5-1 and TRBJ2-1; a weak D match, TRBD1 (6 bases). The V gene lost 0 bases and the J gene lost 9 bases, with 10 bases spanning the gap. Germline V gene sequence: CDR1 SGHRS, CDR2 YFSETQ. The CDR3 runs to 13 residues. In DNA form, the CDR3 reads TGCGCCAGCAGCTTGGCCCAGGGGAGTGAGCAGTTCTTC. This codes for CASSLAQGSEQFF. The entire variable domain, with the rest obtained from reference TRBV5-1 and TRBJ2-1, is as follows: KAGVTQTPRYLIKTRGQQVTLSCSPISGHRSVSWYQQTPGQGLQFLFEYFSETQRNKGNFPGRFSGRQFSNSRSEMNVSTLELGDSALYLCASSLAQGSEQFFGPGTRLTVL.

This clonotype was counted a few times. The V and J genes are TRBV18 and TRBJ2-7; 8 nucleotides line up with TRBD2. The CDR3 has 15 amino acids. Germline V gene sequence: CDR1 KGHSH, CDR2 LQKENI. Trimming took 0 bases from V and 2 from J; bases not matched to a gene: 3. The CDR3 protein is CASSPPGLGTYEQYF. CDR3 nucleotides: TGTGCCAGCTCACCACCGGGACTAGGGACCTACGAGCAGTACTTC.

The rearrangement joins TRBV4-2 to TRBJ2-3; weak D call: TRBD2 (6 bases). V shed 0 bases and J shed 6 bases, with 13 bases lying between them. The germline V gene has CDR1 LGHNA and CDR2 YNFKEQ. This CDR3 is built from 15 residues. DNA for the CDR3: TGTGCCAGCAGCCAAGAGGAACGGGGGACGGATACGCAGTATTTT. It translates to CASSQEERGTDTQYF.

This clonotype showed up just a few times. The chain combines TRBV28 with TRBJ2-2; either TRBD1 or TRBD2 may fit D (5 bases each). The germline V and J ends were trimmed by 4 bases and 1 base, with 10 bases remaining between them. The germline V gene has CDR1 MDHEN and CDR2 SYDVKM. This CDR3 comprises 15 residues. CDR3: CASSSGTENTGELFF. As DNA, the CDR3 is TGTGCCAGCAGTTCAGGGACGGAGAACACCGGGGAGCTGTTTTTT.

The genes are TRBV18 and TRBJ1-5; a possible D gene is TRBD1 (5 bases). V shed 2 bases and J shed 4 bases, with 9 bases lying between them. This CDR3 has 14 residues. Germline CDR1 and CDR2: KGHSH and LQKENI. The CDR3 spells CASSPGAENQPQHF. The CDR3 nucleotides are TGTGCCAGCTCACCAGGGGCGGAGAATCAGCCCCAGCATTTT.

This chain uses TRBV28 with TRBJ2-3; no clear D gene. This CDR3 is 20 amino acids long. V was cut by 2 bases and J by 0 bases, with 24 bases left in between. CDR1 is MDHEN and CDR2 is SYDVKM in the germline V gene. The DNA of the CDR3 is TGTGCCAGCAGTTTAAGTCAGCTCGGAGATACGACAACTAGCACAGATACGCAGTATTTT. Translation gives CASSLSQLGDTTTSTDTQYF. Drawing the rest from reference TRBV28 and TRBJ2-3, the complete variable domain is DVKVTQSSRYLVKRTGEKVFLECVQDMDHENMFWYRQDPGLGLRLIYFSYDVKMKEKGDIPEGYSVSREKKERFSLILESASTNQTSMYLCASSLSQLGDTTTSTDTQYFGPGTRLTVL.

There are a few counts of this clonotype. The chain has TRBV27 and TRBJ2-3; 12 positions match TRBD2. The trim removed 5 bases at V and 0 bases at J, leaving 3 bases unmatched. The CDR3 consists of 16 residues. Germline lookup yields CDR1 MNHEY and CDR2 SMNVEV (reference sequence). The CDR3 sequence is CASSRGTSGSTDTQYF. CDR3 bases: TGTGCCAGCAGTCGGGGGACTAGCGGGAGCACAGATACGCAGTATTTT.

This clonotype was seen many times. This chain connects TRBV10-2 to TRBJ1-1, with no clear D. Trimming pared 5 bases from V and 1 base from J, leaving 5 bases between. Germline V CDR1 and CDR2: WSHSY, SAAADI. The CDR3 extends over 12 amino acids. As DNA, the CDR3 is TGCGCCAGCAGTCGTGCGAACACTGAAGCTTTCTTT. This codes for CASSRANTEAFF.

The chain joins TRBV27 to TRBJ1-5; D remains unclear. The CDR3 length is 13 residues. The germline V gene encodes CDR1 MNHEY and CDR2 SMNVEV (reference sequence). V lost 5 bases, J lost 5 bases, and 10 bases lay in between. CDR3 nucleotides: TGTGCCAGCAGTAGGGCGGCAGATCAGCCCCAGCATTTT. It yields the protein CASSRAADQPQHF.

There are a few counts of this clonotype. This chain uses TRBV2 with TRBJ1-5; D is unclear. The V and J ends lost 4 bases and 3 bases respectively, with 13 bases between them. Germline CDR1 is SNHLY and CDR2 is FYNNEI. The CDR3 length is 15 residues. The CDR3 sequence: CASSGVTGPNQPQHF. The CDR3 nucleotides are TGTGCCAGCAGTGGGGTTACGGGCCCCAATCAGCCCCAGCATTTT.

The chain is built from TRBV24-1 and TRBJ1-2; D gene uncertain. CDR1 and CDR2 from the germline V gene are KGHDR and SFDVKD. With 4 bases removed from V and 5 bases from J, the gap between germline ends came to 10 bases. The CDR3 runs 13 residues. The CDR3 reads CATSDHRRYGYTF. CDR3 sequence (DNA): TGTGCCACCAGTGACCATCGGAGATATGGCTACACCTTC.

This clonotype was counted a single time. For the CDR3, the DNA is TGTGCCAGCAGCGGTTGGACAGGGATAACGAACACCGGGGAGCTGTTTTTT. It specifies CASSGWTGITNTGELFF. The chain has TRBV9 and TRBJ2-2; 8 nucleotides agree with TRBD1. The trim removed 3 bases at V and 0 bases at J, leaving 7 bases unmatched. Germline CDR1 and CDR2: SGDLS and YYNGEE. There are 17 residues in the CDR3.

The gene calls are TRBV27 and TRBJ1-6; D unclear. Germline CDR1 and CDR2: MNHEY and SMNVEV (reference sequence). The CDR3 is 16 residues long. Trimming stripped 0 bases from V and 7 bases from J, with 13 bases between. Here the CDR3 DNA reads TGTGCCAGCAGTTTATCCGGGGAAGAGTACAATTCACCCCTCCACTTT. Its protein is CASSLSGEEYNSPLHF.

The chain has TRBV4-1 and TRBJ1-1; a possible D gene is TRBD1 (5 bases). This CDR3 region has 15 residues. CDR1 MGHRA and CDR2 YSYEKL come from the germline V gene. The ends were cut back, 1 base at V and 2 bases at J, with 11 bases in the middle. The CDR3 sequence: CASSQATVANTEAFF. The DNA of the CDR3 is TGCGCCAGCAGCCAAGCGACAGTTGCCAACACTGAAGCTTTCTTT.

The chain links TRBV20-1 to TRBJ2-7; tentatively, D is TRBD2 (6 bases). The CDR3 loop spans 12 amino acids. V shed 5 bases and J shed 3 bases, with 11 bases lying between them. Germline values: CDR1 DFQATT, CDR2 SNEGSKA (reference sequence). The CDR3 sequence: CSAYRRGYEQYF. CDR3 nucleotides: TGCAGTGCTTACCGGAGGGGCTACGAGCAGTACTTC.

This chain connects TRBV27 to TRBJ2-1; 13 nucleotides align to TRBD2. V gave up 4 bases and J gave up 3 bases; unmatched junction bases: 3. CDR1 and CDR2 from the germline V gene are MNHEY and SMNVEV (reference sequence). The CDR3 covers 16 residues. CDR3 amino acids: CASSWGLAGSYNEQFF. The CDR3 DNA follows: TGTGCCAGCAGTTGGGGACTAGCGGGAAGCTACAATGAGCAGTTCTTC.

This clonotype was picked up a small number of times. The chain uses TRBV2 and TRBJ2-3, with D hard to call. The V gene's germline CDR1 is SNHLY and CDR2 FYNNEI. CDR3 length: 13 residues. V gave up 3 bases and J gave up 4 bases, with 8 bases separating them. CDR3 residues: CASSDWSADTQYF. The CDR3 nucleotides read TGTGCCAGCAGTGATTGGAGCGCAGATACGCAGTATTTT. The full variable domain, rest sourced from reference TRBV2 and TRBJ2-3, is EPEVTQTPSHQVTQMGQEVILRCVPISNHLYFYWYRQILGQKVEFLVSFYNNEISEKSEIFDDQFSVERPDGSNFTLKIRSTKLEDSAMYFCASSDWSADTQYFGPGTRLTVL.

V usage is TRBV15 and J usage is TRBJ2-5; D is perhaps TRBD1 (6 bases). The CDR3 has 14 amino acids. Trimming stripped 0 bases from V and 1 base from J, with 6 bases between. Germline CDR1 is LNHNV and CDR2 is YYDKDF (reference sequence). The CDR3, as DNA: TGTGCCACCAGCAGAGAGGACAGCCAAGAGACCCAGTACTTC. Protein product: CATSREDSQETQYF. Drawing the rest from reference TRBV15 and TRBJ2-5, the complete variable domain is DAMVIQNPRYQVTQFGKPVTLSCSQTLNHNVMYWYQQKSSQAPKLLFHYYDKDFNNEADTPDNFQSRRPNTSFCFLDIRSPGLGDTAMYLCATSREDSQETQYFGPGTRLLVL.

This chain joins TRBV24-1 and TRBJ2-2; 13 nucleotides align to TRBD2. Germline V CDR1 and CDR2: KGHDR, SFDVKD. The ends lost 3 bases at V and 3 bases at J; junction bases unmatched: 6. The CDR3 covers 18 residues. The DNA for the CDR3 is TGTGCCACCAGTGATAGGACTAGCGGGAGTAGGGACACCGGGGAGCTGTTTTTT. Protein product: CATSDRTSGSRDTGELFF.

Written as DNA, the CDR3 is TGTGCCAGCGGAAACGATGAGCAGTTCTTC. This gives the protein CASGNDEQFF. The chain combines TRBV27 with TRBJ2-1; D remains unclear. CDR1 is MNHEY, CDR2 SMNVEV, per germline (reference sequence). Trimming shortened V by 8 bases and J by 8 bases, and 7 bases separated the two germline ends. There are 10 residues in the CDR3.

In its sample, this clonotype was seen a few times. This chain joins TRBV5-1 and TRBJ2-1; D ambiguous. V lost 3 bases, J lost 3 bases, and 13 bases lay in between. From germline, CDR1 is SGHRS and CDR2 YFSETQ. The CDR3 runs 15 residues. CDR3 in DNA: TGCGCCAGCAGCTCCGGGTCCCTGGGCTACAATGAGCAGTTCTTC. Translation gives CASSSGSLGYNEQFF.

This clonotype was counted ten times or more. V usage is TRBV4-2 and J usage is TRBJ2-7; D possibly uses TRBD1 or TRBD2 (5 bases each). V was trimmed by 0 bases and J by 6 bases, leaving 12 bases between them. This CDR3 comprises 14 residues. Germline loops: CDR1 LGHNA, CDR2 YNFKEQ. The CDR3 region has the DNA TGTGCCAGCAGCCAAGAACGGGGCGGAATCGAGCAGTACTTC. Its protein product is CASSQERGGIEQYF.

The J gene is TRBJ1-4, the V gene TRBV7-9; tentatively, D is TRBD1 (5 bases). This CDR3 comprises 16 residues. Deletions cut 5 bases from V and 0 bases from J, with 13 bases between. Germline V gene lookup returns CDR1 SEHNR and CDR2 FQNEAQ (reference sequence). The CDR3 here is CASSTNRRTTNEKLFF. The CDR3 DNA reads as TGTGCCAGCAGCACCAACAGGAGAACAACTAATGAAAAACTGTTTTTT.

The chain couples TRBV27 to TRBJ2-7; no clear D. Per germline, CDR1 MNHEY and CDR2 SMNVEV (reference sequence). The germline V and J ends were trimmed by 3 bases and 4 bases, with 10 bases remaining between them. The CDR3 runs 13 residues. In DNA, the CDR3 is TGTGCCAGCAGTTTGGCCGGACGTTACGAGCAGTACTTC. It codes for CASSLAGRYEQYF.

This clonotype was observed a few times. The rearrangement links TRBV5-1 to TRBJ2-1, with 12 bases lining up with TRBD2. CDR3 length equals 16 residues. CDR1 SGHRS and CDR2 YFSETQ come from the germline V gene. The junction had 5 bases not matched to a gene; V was cut back by 4 bases and J by 3 bases. CDR3 in DNA: TGCGCCAGCAGCCCCACTAGCGGGAGGTTCTACAATGAGCAGTTCTTC. It encodes CASSPTSGRFYNEQFF.

The chain has TRBV16 and TRBJ2-1, with a possible D match to TRBD1 (6 bases). The CDR3 is 14 amino acids. Trimming took 4 bases from V and 8 from J, leaving 15 bases between them. Germline V gene sequence: CDR1 KGHSY, CDR2 FQNENV. The CDR3 here is CASSPHPGEHEQFF. The CDR3 DNA sequence: TGTGCCAGCAGCCCCCACCCAGGGGAACATGAGCAGTTCTTC.

This clonotype was detected only a few times. The chain combines TRBV4-1 with TRBJ1-3, with D possibly TRBD1 on 6 matching bases. The CDR3 contains 17 residues. V shed 1 base and J shed 3 bases, with 16 bases lying between them. Germline V gene data show CDR1 as MGHRA and CDR2 as YSYEKL. CDR3 amino acids: CASSQVSTGHFGNTIYF. CDR3 bases: TGCGCCAGCAGCCAAGTTAGCACAGGGCATTTTGGAAACACCATATATTTT.